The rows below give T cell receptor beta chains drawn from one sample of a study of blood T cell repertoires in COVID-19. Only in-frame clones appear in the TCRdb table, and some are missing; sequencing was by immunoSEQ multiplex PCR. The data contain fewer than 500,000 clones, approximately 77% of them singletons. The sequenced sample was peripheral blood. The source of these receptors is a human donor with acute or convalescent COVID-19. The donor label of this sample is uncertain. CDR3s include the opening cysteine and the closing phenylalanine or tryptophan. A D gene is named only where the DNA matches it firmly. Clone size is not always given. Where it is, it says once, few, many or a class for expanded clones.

cdr3_aa: CASSFGQGRNTEAFF; cdr3_nt: TGTGCCAGCAGCTTCGGACAGGGAAGGAACACTGAAGCTTTCTTT; cdr3_length: 15; d_call: TRBD1; j_call: TRBJ1-1; clone_size: NA; v_call: TRBV5-4
cdr3_aa: CASSSGQGLAGNTIYF; cdr3_nt: TGTGCCAGCAGCTCGGGACAGGGGTTGGCTGGAAACACCATATATTTT; cdr3_length: 16; d_call: TRBD1; j_call: TRBJ1-3; clone_size: NA; v_call: TRBV5-4
cdr3_aa: CASSPPGGSHQPQHF; cdr3_nt: TGTGCCAGCAGTCCTCCGGGGGGCTCCCATCAGCCCCAGCATTTT; cdr3_length: 15; d_call: NA; j_call: TRBJ1-5; clone_size: NA; v_call: TRBV28
cdr3_aa: CASSLAGGPYEQYF; cdr3_nt: TGTGCCAGCAGTTTGGCGGGAGGGCCGTACGAGCAGTACTTC; cdr3_length: 14; d_call: TRBD2; j_call: TRBJ2-7; clone_size: NA; v_call: TRBV28
cdr3_aa: CASSDLNTGELFF; cdr3_nt: TGCGCCAGCAGTGATCTTAACACCGGGGAGCTGTTTTTT; cdr3_length: 13; d_call: NA; j_call: TRBJ2-2; clone_size: once; v_call: TRBV10-1
cdr3_aa: CATSRDQNTDTQYF; cdr3_nt: TGTGCCACCAGCAGAGATCAGAACACAGATACGCAGTATTTT; cdr3_length: 14; d_call: NA; j_call: TRBJ2-3; clone_size: NA; v_call: TRBV15
cdr3_aa: CASSYGSGAQNEQFF; cdr3_nt: TGTGCCAGCAGTTACGGGTCGGGAGCACAAAATGAGCAGTTCTTC; cdr3_length: 15; d_call: NA; j_call: TRBJ2-1; clone_size: NA; v_call: TRBV6-2/TRBV6-3
cdr3_aa: CASSYWEQETQYF; cdr3_nt: TGTGCCAGCAGTTACTGGGAGCAAGAGACCCAGTACTTC; cdr3_length: 13; d_call: NA; j_call: TRBJ2-5; clone_size: few; v_call: TRBV6-7
cdr3_aa: CAWSVGGRGNQPQHF; cdr3_nt: TGTGCCTGGAGTGTTGGTGGGAGAGGCAATCAGCCCCAGCATTTT; cdr3_length: 15; d_call: NA; j_call: TRBJ1-5; clone_size: NA; v_call: TRBV30
cdr3_aa: CASSEATGSSPLHF; cdr3_nt: TGTGCCAGCAGCGAGGCGACAGGCTCGTCACCCCTCCACTTT; cdr3_length: 14; d_call: NA; j_call: TRBJ1-6; clone_size: NA; v_call: TRBV2
cdr3_aa: CASSISGQGPYEQYF; cdr3_nt: TGTGCCAGTAGTATATCCGGACAGGGACCTTACGAGCAGTACTTC; cdr3_length: 15; d_call: TRBD1; j_call: TRBJ2-7; clone_size: once; v_call: TRBV19
cdr3_aa: CASSLGQVNSPLHF; cdr3_nt: TGTGCCAGCAGCTTAGGACAGGTCAATTCACCCCTCCACTTT; cdr3_length: 14; d_call: NA; j_call: TRBJ1-6; clone_size: NA; v_call: TRBV7-2
cdr3_aa: CASFSRDRFEAFF; cdr3_nt: TGTGCCAGCTTTTCCCGGGACAGGTTTGAAGCTTTCTTT; cdr3_length: 13; d_call: TRBD1; j_call: TRBJ1-1; clone_size: NA; v_call: TRBV4-2
cdr3_aa: CASSRDTLETQYF; cdr3_nt: TGCGCCAGCAGCAGGGACACCTTAGAGACCCAGTACTTC; cdr3_length: 13; d_call: NA; j_call: TRBJ2-5; clone_size: once; v_call: TRBV5-1
cdr3_aa: CASSPILAGGPYTGELFF; cdr3_nt: TGTGCCAGCAGTCCGATTCTAGCGGGAGGGCCTTATACCGGGGAGCTGTTTTTT; cdr3_length: 18; d_call: TRBD2; j_call: TRBJ2-2; clone_size: NA; v_call: TRBV4-2
cdr3_aa: CASSLFVEGSGAFF; cdr3_nt: TGTGCCAGCAGCTTATTCGTCGAGGGCAGTGGAGCTTTCTTT; cdr3_length: 14; d_call: NA; j_call: TRBJ1-1; clone_size: NA; v_call: TRBV7-2
cdr3_aa: CASSQGPPLGGYTF; cdr3_nt: TGCGCCAGCAGCCAGGGGCCTCCCTTGGGGGGCTACACCTTC; cdr3_length: 14; d_call: NA; j_call: TRBJ1-2; clone_size: NA; v_call: TRBV5-1
cdr3_aa: CASSIGDRLNTEAFF; cdr3_nt: TGTGCCAGTAGTATAGGGGACAGGTTGAACACTGAAGCTTTCTTT; cdr3_length: 15; d_call: TRBD1; j_call: TRBJ1-1; clone_size: NA; v_call: TRBV19
cdr3_aa: CAWSVAGVGEQYF; cdr3_nt: TGTGCCTGGAGTGTCGCCGGGGTCGGCGAGCAGTACTTC; cdr3_length: 13; d_call: NA; j_call: TRBJ2-7; clone_size: NA; v_call: TRBV30
cdr3_aa: CASSLLSTGNTEAFF; cdr3_nt: TGTGCCAGCAGTCTCCTTTCTACAGGGAACACTGAAGCTTTCTTT; cdr3_length: 15; d_call: NA; j_call: TRBJ1-1; clone_size: once; v_call: TRBV2
cdr3_aa: CASSQERDTQYF; cdr3_nt: TGTGCCAGCAGCCAAGAACGGGATACGCAGTATTTT; cdr3_length: 12; d_call: NA; j_call: TRBJ2-3; clone_size: few; v_call: TRBV3-1/TRBV3-2
cdr3_aa: CASREGYRLRAEAFF; cdr3_nt: TGTGCCAGCAGGGAGGGTTATCGGTTAAGAGCTGAAGCTTTCTTT; cdr3_length: 15; d_call: NA; j_call: TRBJ1-1; clone_size: NA; v_call: TRBV6-5
cdr3_aa: CASRRTGYPNEKLFF; cdr3_nt: TGTGCCAGCAGACGTACAGGGTATCCTAATGAAAAACTGTTTTTT; cdr3_length: 15; d_call: NA; j_call: TRBJ1-4; clone_size: NA; v_call: TRBV6-6
cdr3_aa: CASSLTGESWETQYF; cdr3_nt: TGCGCCAGCAGCTTGACAGGGGAGTCCTGGGAGACCCAGTACTTC; cdr3_length: 15; d_call: TRBD1; j_call: TRBJ2-5; clone_size: once; v_call: TRBV5-1
cdr3_aa: CASSPSTVRNIQYF; cdr3_nt: TGTGCCAGCTCACCATCCACTGTCCGTAACATTCAGTACTTC; cdr3_length: 14; d_call: NA; j_call: TRBJ2-4; clone_size: NA; v_call: TRBV18
cdr3_aa: CASSRQGFYEQYF; cdr3_nt: TGTGCCAGCAGTCGACAGGGGTTCTACGAGCAGTACTTC; cdr3_length: 13; d_call: TRBD1; j_call: TRBJ2-7; clone_size: few; v_call: TRBV12-3/TRBV12-4
cdr3_aa: CSVERARGTDTQYF; cdr3_nt: TGCAGCGTTGAGAGGGCGCGAGGCACAGATACGCAGTATTTT; cdr3_length: 14; d_call: NA; j_call: TRBJ2-3; clone_size: NA; v_call: TRBV29-1
cdr3_aa: CAIRDRATGELFF; cdr3_nt: TGTGCCATCAGGGACAGGGCGACCGGGGAGCTGTTTTTT; cdr3_length: 13; d_call: TRBD1; j_call: TRBJ2-2; clone_size: NA; v_call: TRBV19
cdr3_aa: CASSVRTGSGGYTF; cdr3_nt: TGTGCCAGCAGCGTCCGGACAGGGTCAGGTGGCTACACCTTC; cdr3_length: 14; d_call: TRBD1; j_call: TRBJ1-2; clone_size: NA; v_call: TRBV9
cdr3_aa: CASSLYVGLAGKETQYF; cdr3_nt: TGTGCCAGCAGTTTATACGTAGGGCTAGCGGGGAAAGAGACCCAGTACTTC; cdr3_length: 17; d_call: TRBD2; j_call: TRBJ2-5; clone_size: NA; v_call: TRBV27
cdr3_aa: CASMTGYYEQYF; cdr3_nt: TGTGCCAGCATGACAGGGTACTACGAGCAGTACTTC; cdr3_length: 12; d_call: TRBD1; j_call: TRBJ2-7; clone_size: few; v_call: TRBV28
cdr3_aa: CASSPGTDYTEAFF; cdr3_nt: TGTGCCAGCAGCCCCGGGACAGACTACACTGAAGCTTTCTTT; cdr3_length: 14; d_call: TRBD1; j_call: TRBJ1-1; clone_size: NA; v_call: TRBV5-6
cdr3_aa: CASSSRQGADNSPLHF; cdr3_nt: TGTGCCAGCTCATCCAGACAGGGGGCTGATAATTCACCCCTCCACTTT; cdr3_length: 16; d_call: TRBD1; j_call: TRBJ1-6; clone_size: NA; v_call: TRBV18
cdr3_aa: CAWMAGGQGEQFF; cdr3_nt: TGTGCCTGGATGGCGGGGGGGCAGGGTGAGCAGTTCTTC; cdr3_length: 13; d_call: TRBD2; j_call: TRBJ2-1; clone_size: once; v_call: TRBV30
cdr3_aa: CASSGLTRTDTQYF; cdr3_nt: TGTGCCAGCAGTGGACTAACTCGCACAGATACGCAGTATTTT; cdr3_length: 14; d_call: NA; j_call: TRBJ2-3; clone_size: NA; v_call: TRBV2
cdr3_aa: CASSDLKSGGTYNEQFF; cdr3_nt: TGCGCCAGCAGTGATTTGAAAAGCGGGGGGACCTACAATGAGCAGTTCTTC; cdr3_length: 17; d_call: TRBD2; j_call: TRBJ2-1; clone_size: NA; v_call: TRBV10-2
cdr3_aa: CASSQFSGGFGFF; cdr3_nt: TGTGCCAGCAGCCAGTTTAGCGGGGGATTCGGGTTCTTC; cdr3_length: 13; d_call: TRBD2; j_call: TRBJ2-1; clone_size: NA; v_call: TRBV4-2
cdr3_aa: CASHPSDRGGTGELFF; cdr3_nt: TGTGCCAGCCACCCGTCGGACAGGGGAGGCACCGGGGAGCTGTTTTTT; cdr3_length: 16; d_call: NA; j_call: TRBJ2-2; clone_size: few; v_call: TRBV21-1